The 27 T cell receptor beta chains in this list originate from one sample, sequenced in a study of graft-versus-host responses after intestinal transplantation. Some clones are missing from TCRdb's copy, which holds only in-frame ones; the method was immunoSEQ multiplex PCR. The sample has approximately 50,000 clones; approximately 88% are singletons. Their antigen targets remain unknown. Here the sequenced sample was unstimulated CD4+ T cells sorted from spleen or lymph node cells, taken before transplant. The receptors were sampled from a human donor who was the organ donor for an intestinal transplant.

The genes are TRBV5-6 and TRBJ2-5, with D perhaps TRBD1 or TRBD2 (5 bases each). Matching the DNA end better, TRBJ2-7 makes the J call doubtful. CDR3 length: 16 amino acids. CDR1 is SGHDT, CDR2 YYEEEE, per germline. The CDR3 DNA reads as TGTGCCAGCAGCTTAGGGGCTAGCATTCGTCGGTACGAGCAGTACTTC. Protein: CASSLGASIRRYEQYF.

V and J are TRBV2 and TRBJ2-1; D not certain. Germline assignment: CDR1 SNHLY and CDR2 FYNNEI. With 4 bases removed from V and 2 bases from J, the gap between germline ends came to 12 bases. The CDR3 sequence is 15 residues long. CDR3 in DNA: TGTGCCAGCAGTGGAGGTAGTCGAACCTACAATGAGCAGTTCTTC. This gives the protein CASSGGSRTYNEQFF.

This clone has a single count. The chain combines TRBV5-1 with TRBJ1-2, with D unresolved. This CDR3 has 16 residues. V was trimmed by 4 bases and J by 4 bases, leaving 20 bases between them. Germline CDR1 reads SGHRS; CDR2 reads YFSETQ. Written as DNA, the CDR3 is TGCGCCAGCAGCGCTCGCGGGCTACCCGATCCCTATGGCTACACCTTC. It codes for CASSARGLPDPYGYTF.

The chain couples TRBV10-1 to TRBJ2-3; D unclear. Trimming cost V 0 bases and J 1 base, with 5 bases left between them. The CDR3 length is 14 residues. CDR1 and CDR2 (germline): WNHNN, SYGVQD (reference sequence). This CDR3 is CASSESSRTDTQYF. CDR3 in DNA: TGCGCCAGCAGTGAGTCCTCCCGCACAGATACGCAGTATTTT.

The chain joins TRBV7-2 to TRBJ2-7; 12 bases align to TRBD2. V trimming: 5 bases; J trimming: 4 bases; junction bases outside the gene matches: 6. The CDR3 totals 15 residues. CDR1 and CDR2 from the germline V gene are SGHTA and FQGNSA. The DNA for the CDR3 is TGTGCCAGCAGCCCTCATCTAGCGGGAGGGTACGAGCAGTACTTC. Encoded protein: CASSPHLAGGYEQYF.

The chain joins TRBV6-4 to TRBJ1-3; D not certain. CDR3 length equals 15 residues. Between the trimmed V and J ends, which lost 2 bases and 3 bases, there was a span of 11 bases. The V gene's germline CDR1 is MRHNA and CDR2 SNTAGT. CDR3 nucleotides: TGTGCCAGCAGTGACGAAGCGGGGTATGGAAACACCATATATTTT. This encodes CASSDEAGYGNTIYF.

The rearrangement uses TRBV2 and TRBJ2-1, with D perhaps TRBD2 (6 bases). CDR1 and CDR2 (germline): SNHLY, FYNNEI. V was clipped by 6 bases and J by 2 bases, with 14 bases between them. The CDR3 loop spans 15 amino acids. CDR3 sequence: CASRILAEAYNEQFF. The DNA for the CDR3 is TGTGCCAGCAGGATCTTAGCGGAGGCCTACAATGAGCAGTTCTTC.

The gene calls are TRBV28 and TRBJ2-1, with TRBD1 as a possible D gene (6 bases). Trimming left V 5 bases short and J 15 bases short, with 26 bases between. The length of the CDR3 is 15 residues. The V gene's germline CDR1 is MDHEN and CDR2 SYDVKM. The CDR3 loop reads CASSPPGAEDLCRFF. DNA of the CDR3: TGTGCCAGCAGTCCCCCAGGGGCGGAGGACCTTTGCCGGTTCTTC.

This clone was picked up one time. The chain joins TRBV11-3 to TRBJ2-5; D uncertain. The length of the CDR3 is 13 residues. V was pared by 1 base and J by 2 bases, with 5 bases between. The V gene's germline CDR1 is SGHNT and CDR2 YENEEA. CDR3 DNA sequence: TGTGCCAGCAGCTTAGGCCAGCAAGAGACCCAGTACTTC. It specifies CASSLGQQETQYF.

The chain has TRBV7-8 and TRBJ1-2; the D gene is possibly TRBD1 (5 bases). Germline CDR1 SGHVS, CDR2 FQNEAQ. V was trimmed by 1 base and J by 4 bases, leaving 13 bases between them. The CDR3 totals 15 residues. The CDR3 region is CASSLVSGESYGYTF. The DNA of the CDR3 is TGTGCCAGCAGCTTAGTTTCGGGGGAAAGCTATGGCTACACCTTC.

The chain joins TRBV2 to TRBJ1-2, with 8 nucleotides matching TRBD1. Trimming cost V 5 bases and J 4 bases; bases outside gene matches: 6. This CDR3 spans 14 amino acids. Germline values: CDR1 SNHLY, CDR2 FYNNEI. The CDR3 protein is CASSRTGQIYGYTF. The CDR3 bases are TGTGCCAGCAGTCGGACAGGGCAAATCTATGGCTACACCTTC.

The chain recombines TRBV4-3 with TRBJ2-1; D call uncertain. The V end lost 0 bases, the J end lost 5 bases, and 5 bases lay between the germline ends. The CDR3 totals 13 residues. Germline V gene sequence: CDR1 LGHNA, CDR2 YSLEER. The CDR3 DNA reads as TGCGCCAGCAGCCAAGAACTCAACAATGAGCAGTTCTTC. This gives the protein CASSQELNNEQFF.

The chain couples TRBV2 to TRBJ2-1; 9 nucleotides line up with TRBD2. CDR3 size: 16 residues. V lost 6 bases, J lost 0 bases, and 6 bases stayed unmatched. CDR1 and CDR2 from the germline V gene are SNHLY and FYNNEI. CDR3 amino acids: CASRKGSGGSYNEQFF. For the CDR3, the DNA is TGTGCCAGCAGGAAGGGTAGCGGGGGCTCCTACAATGAGCAGTTCTTC.

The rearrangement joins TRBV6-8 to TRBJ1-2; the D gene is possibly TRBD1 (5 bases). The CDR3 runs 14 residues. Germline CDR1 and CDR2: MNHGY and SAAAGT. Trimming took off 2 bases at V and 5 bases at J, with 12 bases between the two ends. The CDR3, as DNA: TGTGCCAGCAGTTACGCGACAGTCGCGTATGGCTACACCTTC. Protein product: CASSYATVAYGYTF.

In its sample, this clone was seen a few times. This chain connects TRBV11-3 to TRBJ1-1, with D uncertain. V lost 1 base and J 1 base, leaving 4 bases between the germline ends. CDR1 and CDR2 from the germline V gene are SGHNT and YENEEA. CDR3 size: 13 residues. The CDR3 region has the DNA TGTGCCAGCAGCTTAGTACAGAACACTGAAGCTTTCTTT. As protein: CASSLVQNTEAFF.

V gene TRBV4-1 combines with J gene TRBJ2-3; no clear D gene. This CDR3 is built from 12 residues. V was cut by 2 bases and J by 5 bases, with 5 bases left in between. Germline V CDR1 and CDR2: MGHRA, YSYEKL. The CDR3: CASSQIGDTQYF. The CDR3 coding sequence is TGCGCCAGCAGCCAAATCGGAGATACGCAGTATTTT.

CDR3 protein: CASSPTQPRGLQGYTF. CDR3 DNA sequence: TGTGCCAGTAGCCCTACCCAGCCAAGGGGGCTGCAAGGCTACACCTTC. The chain uses TRBV27 and TRBJ1-2; TRBD1 matches 7 bases. Per germline, CDR1 MNHEY and CDR2 SMNVEV (reference sequence). J lost 8 bases, V lost 9 bases, and 21 bases had no gene match. CDR3 length: 16 amino acids.

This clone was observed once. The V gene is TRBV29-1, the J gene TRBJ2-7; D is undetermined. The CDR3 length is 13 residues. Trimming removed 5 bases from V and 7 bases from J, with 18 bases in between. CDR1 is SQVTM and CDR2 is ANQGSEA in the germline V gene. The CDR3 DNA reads TGCAGCGTTAGTCCGGGCAAAAAGGTAGAGCAGTACTTC. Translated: CSVSPGKKVEQYF.

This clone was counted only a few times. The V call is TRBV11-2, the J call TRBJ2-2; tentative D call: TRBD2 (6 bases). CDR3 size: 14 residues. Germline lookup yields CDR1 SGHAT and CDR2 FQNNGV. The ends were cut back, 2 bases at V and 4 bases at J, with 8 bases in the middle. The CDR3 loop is CASSLRRATGELFF. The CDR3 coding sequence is TGTGCCAGCAGCTTAAGGAGGGCCACCGGGGAGCTGTTTTTT.

CDR3 in DNA: TGTGCCAGCAGCTCGACGACAGGGGGGGGCACAGATACGCAGTATTTT. This translates into CASSSTTGGGTDTQYF. The chain has TRBV7-9 and TRBJ2-3, with 9 bases fitting TRBD1. Germline lookup yields CDR1 SEHNR and CDR2 FQNEAQ (reference sequence). The CDR3 length is 16 residues. V trimming: 4 bases; J trimming: 1 base; junction bases outside the gene matches: 6.

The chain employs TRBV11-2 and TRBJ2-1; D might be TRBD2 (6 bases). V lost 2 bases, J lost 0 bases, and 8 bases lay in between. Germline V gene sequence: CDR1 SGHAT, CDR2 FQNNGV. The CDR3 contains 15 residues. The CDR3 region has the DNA TGTGCCAGCAGCTTAAAGCGGGTCTCCTACAATGAGCAGTTCTTC. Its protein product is CASSLKRVSYNEQFF.

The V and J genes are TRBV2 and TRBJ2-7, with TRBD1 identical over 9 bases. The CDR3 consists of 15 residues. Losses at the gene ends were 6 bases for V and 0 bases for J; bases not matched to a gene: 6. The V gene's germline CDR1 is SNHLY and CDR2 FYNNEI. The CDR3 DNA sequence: TGTGCCAGCAGGGACCGGGACAGGGCCTCCTACGAGCAGTACTTC. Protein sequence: CASRDRDRASYEQYF. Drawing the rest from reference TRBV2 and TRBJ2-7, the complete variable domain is EPEVTQTPSHQVTQMGQEVILRCVPISNHLYFYWYRQILGQKVEFLVSFYNNEISEKSEIFDDQFSVERPDGSNFTLKIRSTKLEDSAMYFCASRDRDRASYEQYFGPGTRLTVT.

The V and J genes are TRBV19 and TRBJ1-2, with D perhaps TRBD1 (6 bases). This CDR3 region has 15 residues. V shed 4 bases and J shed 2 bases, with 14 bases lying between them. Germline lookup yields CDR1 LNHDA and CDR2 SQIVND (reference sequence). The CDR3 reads CASSRARGENYGYTF. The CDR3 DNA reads TGTGCCAGTAGTAGGGCCAGGGGTGAGAACTATGGCTACACCTTC.

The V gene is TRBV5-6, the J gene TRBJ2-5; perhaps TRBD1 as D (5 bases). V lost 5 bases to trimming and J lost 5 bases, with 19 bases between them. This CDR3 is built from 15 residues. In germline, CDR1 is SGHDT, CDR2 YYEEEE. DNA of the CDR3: TGTGCCAGCAGGGGGTCATCAGGGTGGTGGGAGACCCAGTACTTC. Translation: CASRGSSGWWETQYF.

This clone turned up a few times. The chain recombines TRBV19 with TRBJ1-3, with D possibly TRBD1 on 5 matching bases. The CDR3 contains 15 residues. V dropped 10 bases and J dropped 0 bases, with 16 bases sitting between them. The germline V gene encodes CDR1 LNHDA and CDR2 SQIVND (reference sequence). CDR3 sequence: CATRRGDHSGNTIYF. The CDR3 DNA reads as TGTGCCACCAGGCGAGGGGACCACTCTGGAAACACCATATATTTT.

The CDR3 coding sequence is TGCAGCGTACTCACATATTACAATGAGCAGTTCTTC. Protein: CSVLTYYNEQFF. The V gene is TRBV29-1, the J gene TRBJ2-1; D gene ambiguous. Germline V gives CDR1 SQVTM, CDR2 ANQGSEA. The CDR3 spans 12 residues. Trimming took 6 bases from V and 4 from J, leaving 10 bases between them.

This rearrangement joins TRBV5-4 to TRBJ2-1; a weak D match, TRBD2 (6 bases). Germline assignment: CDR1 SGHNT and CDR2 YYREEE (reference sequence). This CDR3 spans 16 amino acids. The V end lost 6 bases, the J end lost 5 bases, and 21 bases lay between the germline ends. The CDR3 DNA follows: TGTGCCAGCACCTTACGAGGGGCGGGATCGCACAATGAGCAGTTCTTC. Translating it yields CASTLRGAGSHNEQFF.